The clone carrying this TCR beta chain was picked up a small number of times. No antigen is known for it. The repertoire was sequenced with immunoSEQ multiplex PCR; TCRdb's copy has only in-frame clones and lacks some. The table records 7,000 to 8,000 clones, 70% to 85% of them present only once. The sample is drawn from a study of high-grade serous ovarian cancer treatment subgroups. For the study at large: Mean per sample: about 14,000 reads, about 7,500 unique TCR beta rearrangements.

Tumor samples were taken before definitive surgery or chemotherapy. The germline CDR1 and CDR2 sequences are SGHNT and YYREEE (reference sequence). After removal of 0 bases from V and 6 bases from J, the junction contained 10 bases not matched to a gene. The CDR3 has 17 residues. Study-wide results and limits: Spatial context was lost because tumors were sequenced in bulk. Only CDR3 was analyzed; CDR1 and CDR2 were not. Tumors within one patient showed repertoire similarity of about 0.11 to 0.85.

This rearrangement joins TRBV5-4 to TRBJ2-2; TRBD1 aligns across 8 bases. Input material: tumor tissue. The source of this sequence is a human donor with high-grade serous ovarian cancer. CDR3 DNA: TGTGCCAGCAGCTTGGCCGGAAGGCAGGGGGCATCCGGGGAGCTGTTTTTT. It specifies CASSLAGRQGASGELFF.